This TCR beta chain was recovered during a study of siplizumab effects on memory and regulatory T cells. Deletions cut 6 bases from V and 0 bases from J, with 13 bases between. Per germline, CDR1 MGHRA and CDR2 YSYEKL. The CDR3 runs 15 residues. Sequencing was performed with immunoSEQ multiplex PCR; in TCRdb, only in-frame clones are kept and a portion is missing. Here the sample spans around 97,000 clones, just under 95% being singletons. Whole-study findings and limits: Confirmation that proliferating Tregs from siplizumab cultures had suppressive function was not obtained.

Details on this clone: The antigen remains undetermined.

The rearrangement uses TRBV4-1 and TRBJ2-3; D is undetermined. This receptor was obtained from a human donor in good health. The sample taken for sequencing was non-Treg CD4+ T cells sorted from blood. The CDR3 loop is CASSLLLTSTDTQYF. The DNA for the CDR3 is TGCGCCAGCAGTTTACTATTGACTAGCACAGATACGCAGTATTTT.